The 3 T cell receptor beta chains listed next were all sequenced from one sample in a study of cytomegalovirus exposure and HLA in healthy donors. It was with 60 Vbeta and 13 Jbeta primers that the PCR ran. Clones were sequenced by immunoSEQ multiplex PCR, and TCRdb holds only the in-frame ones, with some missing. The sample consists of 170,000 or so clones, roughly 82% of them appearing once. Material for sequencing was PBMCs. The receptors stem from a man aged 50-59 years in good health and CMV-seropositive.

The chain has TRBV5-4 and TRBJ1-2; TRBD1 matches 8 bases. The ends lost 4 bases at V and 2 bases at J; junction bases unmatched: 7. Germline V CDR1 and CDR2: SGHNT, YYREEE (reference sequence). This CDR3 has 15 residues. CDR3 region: CASSQLTGANYGYTF. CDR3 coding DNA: TGTGCCAGCAGCCAATTGACAGGGGCCAACTATGGCTACACCTTC.

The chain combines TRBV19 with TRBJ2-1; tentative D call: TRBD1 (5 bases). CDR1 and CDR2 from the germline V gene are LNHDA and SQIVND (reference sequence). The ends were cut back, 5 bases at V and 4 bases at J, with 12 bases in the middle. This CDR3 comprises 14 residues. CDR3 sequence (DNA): TGTGCCAGTAGTCTCAAACAGGTTTACAATGAGCAGTTCTTC. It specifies CASSLKQVYNEQFF.

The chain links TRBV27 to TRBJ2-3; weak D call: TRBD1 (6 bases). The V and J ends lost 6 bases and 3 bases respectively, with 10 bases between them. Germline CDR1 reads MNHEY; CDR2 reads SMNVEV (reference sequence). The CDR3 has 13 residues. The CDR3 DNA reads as TGTGCCAGCAGGTCAGGGGTAACAGATACGCAGTATTTT. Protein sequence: CASRSGVTDTQYF.